The 2 T cell receptor beta chains in this list originate from one sample, sequenced in a study of T cell responses to AZD1222 COVID-19 vaccine. The repertoire was sequenced with immunoSEQ multiplex PCR; TCRdb's copy has only in-frame clones and lacks some. The profile shows 95,000 to 150,000 clones, more than 70% of them singletons. This specimen consisted of peripheral blood, obtained 28 days after the second AZD1222 dose. The receptors derive from an adult who received the AZD1222 COVID-19 vaccine.

The chain recombines TRBV6-2 or TRBV6-3 with TRBJ1-3; TRBD1 matches at 7 bases. V lost 5 bases, J lost 4 bases, and 11 bases stayed unmatched. The CDR3 contains 16 residues. CDR1 is MNHEY, CDR2 SVGEGT, per germline. The CDR3 DNA follows: TGTGCCAGCAGTCGAATAGGGGGCGCTTCGGGAAACACCATATATTTT. Its protein product is CASSRIGGASGNTIYF.

The chain has TRBV10-1 and TRBJ2-7; D might be TRBD2 (5 bases). Germline assignment: CDR1 WNHNN and CDR2 SYGVQD (reference sequence). The CDR3 contains 13 residues. With 6 bases removed from V and 9 bases from J, the gap between germline ends came to 18 bases. As DNA, the CDR3 is TGCGCCAGCAGCGAGAGGGTAGATCTAGGGCAGTACTTC. Protein: CASSERVDLGQYF.